These 12 T cell receptor beta chains share one sample of origin, sequenced in a study of blood T cell repertoires in COVID-19. Sequencing used immunoSEQ multiplex PCR; TCRdb keeps in-frame clones, though not all of them. The data show some 150,000 clones, with 70% to 90% seen just once and around 1.3% held by the top ten. The sample was PBMCs or T cells enriched from blood (not recorded which). The receptors here all came from a woman in her 30s with acute COVID-19.

The V gene is TRBV20-1, the J gene TRBJ2-1, with 10 bases lining up with TRBD2. There are 15 residues in the CDR3. Germline loops: CDR1 DFQATT, CDR2 SNEGSKA (reference sequence). Trimming took 3 bases from V and 3 from J; bases not matched to a gene: 5. The CDR3, as DNA: TGCAGTGCTAGTATAGGACTAGCGGACTACAATGAGCAGTTCTTC. Translated: CSASIGLADYNEQFF.

This sequence joins TRBV11-2 and TRBJ2-1, with 10 bases identical to TRBD2. CDR3 length equals 19 residues. V shed 1 base and J 4 bases; nucleotides not matched to a gene: 13. Germline CDR1 SGHAT, CDR2 FQNNGV. The CDR3 is CASSLGSLAGEGVYNEQFF. The DNA for the CDR3 is TGTGCCAGCAGCTTAGGTTCCCTAGCGGGAGAGGGGGTTTACAATGAGCAGTTCTTC.

The V gene is TRBV7-6, the J gene TRBJ2-2; perhaps TRBD1 as D (6 bases). Per germline, CDR1 SGHVS and CDR2 FNYEAQ. The V end lost 4 bases, the J end lost 4 bases, and 10 bases lay between the germline ends. The CDR3 has 14 amino acids. CDR3: CASSSQGTTGELFF. CDR3 sequence (DNA): TGTGCCAGCAGCTCCCAGGGGACCACCGGGGAGCTGTTTTTT.

The chain combines TRBV21-1 with TRBJ2-7; TRBD2 is the table's D call and was not checked against the DNA. TRBV21-1 constitutes a pseudogene. CDR3 length: 24 residues. Written as DNA, the CDR3 is TGTGCCAGCAGCAAAGAGAGGACCCTTGGGCAGCGCGGACGACCGAGCGGGATTACCTACGAGCAGTACTTC. Its protein product is CASSKERTLGQRGRPSGITYEQYF.

The chain carries TRBV7-2 and TRBJ2-5, with 8 bases matching TRBD2. CDR1 SGHTA and CDR2 FQGNSA come from the germline V gene. The CDR3 is made up of 16 amino acids. J lost 5 bases, V lost 0 bases, and 8 bases had no gene match. The CDR3 reads CASSLALGGDGETQYF. CDR3 DNA sequence: TGTGCCAGCAGCTTAGCGCTCGGGGGGGACGGGGAGACCCAGTACTTC.

This rearrangement joins TRBV2 to TRBJ1-1; TRBD1 is a possible D gene (5 bases). The length of the CDR3 is 13 residues. Germline lookup yields CDR1 SNHLY and CDR2 FYNNEI. Trimming removed 6 bases from V and 3 bases from J, with 11 bases in between. CDR3 coding DNA: TGTGCCAGCAGCCTCAGGGATGACACTGAAGCTTTCTTT. Protein: CASSLRDDTEAFF.

The chain employs TRBV28 and TRBJ1-2; 10 bases fit TRBD1. The CDR3 sequence is 15 residues long. Germline CDR1 reads MDHEN; CDR2 reads SYDVKM. V dropped 0 bases and J dropped 6; count of bases not matched to a gene: 4. The CDR3 nucleotides read TGTGCCAGCAGTTTATGGGGACAGGGGACTCATGGCTACACCTTC. Protein product: CASSLWGQGTHGYTF.

At least ten counts were recorded for this clone. The rearrangement links TRBV28 to TRBJ1-1; a possible D gene is TRBD1 (5 bases). CDR1 and CDR2 from the germline V gene are MDHEN and SYDVKM. The CDR3 length is 12 residues. V lost 6 bases, J lost 10 bases, and 15 bases lay in between. This CDR3 reads CASSRPGIRAFF. The CDR3 DNA is TGTGCCAGCAGCCGCCCAGGGATAAGAGCTTTCTTT.

The chain joins TRBV5-1 to TRBJ2-2, with a weak D call TRBD2 (5 bases). V was clipped by 0 bases and J by 5 bases, with 11 bases between them. Germline V CDR1 and CDR2: SGHRS, YFSETQ. The CDR3 length is 15 residues. This CDR3 is CASSLALEGTGELFF. CDR3 nucleotide sequence: TGCGCCAGCAGCTTGGCGCTAGAGGGAACCGGGGAGCTGTTTTTT.

The rearrangement links TRBV3-1 (or the pseudogene TRBV3-2) to TRBJ2-2, with TRBD2 as a possible D gene (5 bases). The germline gives CDR1 LGHDT, CDR2 YNNKEL (reference sequence). Trimming took off 6 bases at V and 7 bases at J, with 6 bases between the two ends. This CDR3 is built from 11 residues. The CDR3 region has the DNA TGTGCCAGCAGACTAGACGGGGAGCTGTTTTTT. It codes for CASRLDGELFF.

The rearrangement uses TRBV6-1 and TRBJ1-2; D is possibly TRBD1 (5 bases). CDR3 length equals 16 residues. Germline V gives CDR1 MNHNS, CDR2 SASEGT. V dropped 0 bases and J dropped 2 bases, with 13 bases sitting between them. The CDR3 sequence: CASSEAHQGGNYGYTF. CDR3 DNA: TGTGCCAGCAGTGAAGCACATCAGGGTGGAAACTATGGCTACACCTTC.

The rearrangement joins TRBV21-1 to TRBJ2-1; TRBD2, the D gene given by the table, was not confirmed from the DNA. TRBV21-1 is listed as a pseudogene. The CDR3 is made up of 15 amino acids. As DNA, the CDR3 is TGTGCCAGCAGCATACTAGCGAGGAAGTACAATGAGCAGTTCTTC. The encoded protein is CASSILARKYNEQFF.